This TCR beta chain stems from a study of T-cell memory formation after mild COVID-19 (dated by TCRdb to the early 2020s). For the study in its entirety: TCR sequence clusters from the two donors were found to be largely donor specific. In two donors, T-cell clones that expanded and contracted after mild COVID-19 were followed by sequencing TCRalpha and TCRbeta repertoires longitudinally. Two young, previously healthy adult volunteers made up the cohort, one male and one female. Overall results and qualifications from the work: Contracting CD4+ clones were located mainly in the CM and EM memory subsets, whereas CD8+ clones were found to be enriched in EMRA. SARS-CoV-2 specificity of the second-wave clones peaking on day 37 was not confirmed. Only a couple of mild cases were covered in the study, and larger cohorts including severe cases with pre-infection samples were considered necessary. Clones that contracted from day 15 to 85 showed balanced CD4/CD8 phenotypes, whereas a second wave of clones that expanded from day 15 to 37 leaned towards CD4+. Some responding clones were detected in pre-infection memory, which suggested that pre-existing cross-reactive memory T cells had joined the SARS-CoV-2 response.

The sequencer was an Illumina NovaSeq 6000. cDNA libraries for TCRalpha and TCRbeta were prepared by 5'RACE using constant-segment primers, with sample barcodes and unique molecular identifiers added. Trizol reagent was used to extract RNA from every sample. Amplification of the libraries took two PCR steps, and the second step added a second sample barcode plus Illumina TruSeq adapters. The libraries were sequenced on an Illumina NovaSeq using 2 x 150 bp paired-end reads. The authors' pipeline ran thus. Reads were demultiplexed and collapsed into UMI-guided consensus sequences with migec v1.2.7. Using mixcr v2.1.11, UMI consensuses were aligned to TRA and TRB V and J templates and then assembled into clonotypes. Clonotypes were classified as expanded or contracted when called significant by both edgeR and NoisET, with noise models trained on biological replicates. For edgeR calls, the thresholds were a false discovery rate-adjusted p below 0.01 and a log2 fold-change of 1. PCA with hierarchical clustering of max-normalized trajectories of the 1000 most abundant clonotypes was used as exploratory dynamics analysis. Separately sequenced CD4+ and CD8+ repertoires were used to assign the CD4 or CD8 phenotype of responding clones. Starting from the raw public reads, TCRdb applied fastp trimming at Q25, assembled clones with MiXCR and retained in-frame beta chains. Each entry is one CDR3 protein sequence, shown with its most common DNA and genes. What appears here as the V and J calls and clone size reflects TCRdb's work, not the paper's. Counted in this sample were fewer than 60,000 distinct CDR3 sequences; 27% of them appeared once. About 41% of the sample lies in the top ten.

This clonotype was found a few times. Its target antigen remains unknown. No base-level quality is on record; no much larger clone is a single base apart. The germline V gene supplies CDR1 SGHRS and CDR2 YFSETQ. Deletion took 1 base off V and 5 bases off J, with a span of 16 bases between the germline ends. CDR3 length: 16 amino acids, cysteine to phenylalanine. The only DNA kept is the CDR3, 48 bases in frame from the first base. Ficoll-Paque density gradient centrifugation was used to isolate PBMCs. Rearrangement joined TRBV5-1 to TRBJ2-1, with no confident D gene call. The receptor comes from a man younger than 30 who had mild COVID-19 (a few samples of this study predate the infection). The sample titles of this study are shuffled in the database, so cell type and time point are left out; the donor was told from shared clones. Sample: PBMCs or a T cell subset sorted from them (not recorded which). The CDR3 here reads CASSLSLGFGDNEQFF. The bases are TGCGCCAGCAGCTTGTCCCTCGGGTTTGGGGACAATGAGCAGTTCTTC.